This T cell receptor (beta chain) was sequenced during a study of CD8 T cells in Susac syndrome. Reverse transcription of about 0.5 to 1 ug RNA was carried out with random hexamers. Amplification of TCR beta CDR3 across 54 Vbeta and 13 Jbeta was performed with immunoSEQ multiplex PCR. TCRdb reanalysed the immunoSEQ multiplex PCR reads using MiXCR and keeps one entry per CDR3 protein. The sample comprises over 95,000 distinct CDR3 sequences, about 90% of which are singletons, and over 0.1% rests with the top ten. V was cut by 8 bases and J by 2 bases, with 14 bases left in between. This CDR3 region has 14 residues. Germline CDR1 is MRHNA and CDR2 is SNTAGT.

The rearrangement uses TRBV6-4 and TRBJ2-3, with TRBD2 as a possible D gene (6 bases). The sequenced sample was CD8+ T cells from PBMCs. This receptor was obtained from a human donor in good health. The CDR3 sequence: CASAKGTDTDTQYF. Written as DNA, the CDR3 is TGTGCCAGCGCCAAAGGGACTGACACAGATACGCAGTATTTT.